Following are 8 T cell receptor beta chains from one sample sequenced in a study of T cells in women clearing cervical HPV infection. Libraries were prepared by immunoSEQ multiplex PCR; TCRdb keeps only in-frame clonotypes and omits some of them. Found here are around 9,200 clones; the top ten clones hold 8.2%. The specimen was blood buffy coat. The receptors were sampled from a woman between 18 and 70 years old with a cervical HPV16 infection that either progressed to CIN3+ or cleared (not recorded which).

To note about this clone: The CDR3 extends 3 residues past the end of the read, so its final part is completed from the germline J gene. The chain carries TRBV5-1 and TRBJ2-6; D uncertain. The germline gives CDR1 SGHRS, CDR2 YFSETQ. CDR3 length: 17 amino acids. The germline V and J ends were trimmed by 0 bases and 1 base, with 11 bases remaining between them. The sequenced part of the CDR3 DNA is TGCGCCAGCAGCTTGGTGGGCAGCCGATCTGGGGCCAACGTC. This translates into CASSLVGSRSGANV. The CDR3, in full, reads CASSLVGSRSGANVLTF.

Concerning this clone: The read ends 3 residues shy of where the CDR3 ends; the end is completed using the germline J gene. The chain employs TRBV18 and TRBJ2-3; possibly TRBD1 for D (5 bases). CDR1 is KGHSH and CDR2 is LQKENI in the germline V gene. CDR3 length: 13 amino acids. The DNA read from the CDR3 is TGTGCCAGCTCACCAGGATCGGACACCACG. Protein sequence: CASSPGSDTT. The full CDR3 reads CASSPGSDTTQYF. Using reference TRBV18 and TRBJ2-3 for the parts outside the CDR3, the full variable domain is NAGVMQNPRHLVRRRGQEARLRCSPMKGHSHVYWYRQLPEEGLKFMVYLQKENIIDESGMPKERFSAEFPKEGPSILRIQQVVRGDSAAYFCASSPGSDTTQYFGPGTRLTVL.

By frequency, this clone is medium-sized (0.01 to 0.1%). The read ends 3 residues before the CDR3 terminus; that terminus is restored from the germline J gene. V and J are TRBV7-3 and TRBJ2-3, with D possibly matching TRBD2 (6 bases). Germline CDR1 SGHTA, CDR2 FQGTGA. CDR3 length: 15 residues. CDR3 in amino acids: CASSLVRGGRETQYF. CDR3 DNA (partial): TGTGCCAGCAGCTTAGTAAGGGGAGGCCGAGAGACG.

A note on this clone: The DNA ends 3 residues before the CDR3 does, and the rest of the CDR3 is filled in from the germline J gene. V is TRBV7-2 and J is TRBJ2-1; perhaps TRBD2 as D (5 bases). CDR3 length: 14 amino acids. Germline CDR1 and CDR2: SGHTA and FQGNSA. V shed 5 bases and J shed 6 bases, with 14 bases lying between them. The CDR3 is CASSPGHTSNEQFF. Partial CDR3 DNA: TGTGCCAGCAGCCCCGGCCATACTAGCAATGAG.

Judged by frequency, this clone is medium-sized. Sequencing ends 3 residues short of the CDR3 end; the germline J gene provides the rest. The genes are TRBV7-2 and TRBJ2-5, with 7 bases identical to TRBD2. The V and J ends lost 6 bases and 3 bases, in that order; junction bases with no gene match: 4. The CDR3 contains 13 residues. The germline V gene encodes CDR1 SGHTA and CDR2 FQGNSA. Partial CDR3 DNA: TGTGCCAGCAGACCCGGGGGGAAAGAGACC. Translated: CASRPGGKET. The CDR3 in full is CASRPGGKETQYF.

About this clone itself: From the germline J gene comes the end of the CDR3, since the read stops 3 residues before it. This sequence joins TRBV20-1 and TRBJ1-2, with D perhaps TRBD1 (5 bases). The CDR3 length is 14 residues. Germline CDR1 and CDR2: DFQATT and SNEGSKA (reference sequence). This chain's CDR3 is CSARDGQGTYDYTF. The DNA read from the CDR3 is TGCAGTGCTAGAGATGGGCAGGGAACCTACGAC.

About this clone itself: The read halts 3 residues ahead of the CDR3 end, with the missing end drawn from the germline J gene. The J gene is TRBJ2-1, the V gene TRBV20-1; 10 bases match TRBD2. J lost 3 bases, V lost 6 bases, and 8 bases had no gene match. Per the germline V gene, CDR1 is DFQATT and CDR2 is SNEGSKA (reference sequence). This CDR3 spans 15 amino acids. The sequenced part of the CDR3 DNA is TGCAGTGCCTCTAGGACTAGCGGATACTACAATGAG. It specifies CSASRTSGYYNE. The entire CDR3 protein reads CSASRTSGYYNEQFF.

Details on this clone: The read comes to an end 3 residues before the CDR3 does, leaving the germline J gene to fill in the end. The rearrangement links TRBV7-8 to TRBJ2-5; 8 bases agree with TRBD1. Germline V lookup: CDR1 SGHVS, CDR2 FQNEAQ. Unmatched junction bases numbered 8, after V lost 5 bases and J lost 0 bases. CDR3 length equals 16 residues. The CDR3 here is CASSPRDRRDQETQYF. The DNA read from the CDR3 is TGTGCCAGCAGCCCGCGGGACAGGCGAGACCAAGAGACC.